Below, 27 T cell receptor beta chains from the same sample are listed, as sequenced in a study of blood T cell repertoires in COVID-19 (dated by TCRdb to 2020 to 2022). The library was produced with the immunoSEQ multiplex PCR assay. The table was pulled from immuneACCESS by TCRdb, which kept in-frame rearrangements only. Such tables lose some clones; where checked, under half of the loss comes from unresolved V genes, and the rest has no known cause. A total of around 150,000 clones appear in this sample, around 90% of them only once. Jointly, the top ten make up approximately 3% of the sample. The sequencing sample was made of peripheral blood. These receptors all come from a man in his fifties or sixties with acute or convalescent COVID-19.

The gene calls are TRBV5-1 and TRBJ2-5; D remains ambiguous. The CDR3 contains 11 residues. Germline V gene data show CDR1 as SGHRS and CDR2 as YFSETQ. Between the trimmed V and J ends, which lost 6 bases and 5 bases, there was a span of 8 bases. The CDR3 here is CASTGSETQYF. The CDR3 DNA is TGCGCCAGCACGGGTTCTGAGACCCAGTACTTC.

This clone has a single count. This sequence joins TRBV7-2 and TRBJ1-1; D possibly corresponds to TRBD1 (5 bases). The CDR3 is made up of 14 amino acids. Trimming shortened V by 7 bases and J by 0 bases, and 12 bases separated the two germline ends. CDR1 SGHTA and CDR2 FQGNSA come from the germline V gene. CDR3 DNA: TGTGCCAGCACCATGGGACTTCTGAACACTGAAGCTTTCTTT. Translation: CASTMGLLNTEAFF.

V usage is TRBV7-6 and J usage is TRBJ2-4, with 9 bases aligning to TRBD1. V lost 5 bases to trimming and J lost 6 bases; unmatched junction nucleotides: 8. The CDR3 is made up of 15 amino acids. Germline V gene lookup returns CDR1 SGHVS and CDR2 FNYEAQ. The CDR3 region has the DNA TGTGCCAGCAGCCTTAACAGGGGGCCGGGAAACATTCAGTACTTC. Protein sequence: CASSLNRGPGNIQYF.

Here the CDR3 DNA reads TGTGCCAGCAGCAAAGTGGGGACAGGGGAACAGCCCCAGCATTTT. Translation gives CASSKVGTGEQPQHF. This sequence joins TRBV7-8 and TRBJ1-5, with 10 bases aligning to TRBD1. V shed 5 bases, J shed 7 bases, and the junction held 8 bases outside the gene matches. The CDR3 is 15 residues long. In germline, CDR1 is SGHVS, CDR2 FQNEAQ.

The chain recombines TRBV19 with TRBJ1-6; D might be TRBD1 (5 bases). The germline gives CDR1 LNHDA, CDR2 SQIVND (reference sequence). This CDR3 is built from 15 residues. Trimming stripped 0 bases from V and 10 bases from J, with 13 bases between. The CDR3 reads CASSIEGGAGSPLHF. CDR3 nucleotide sequence: TGTGCCAGTAGTATAGAGGGCGGGGCCGGCTCACCCCTCCACTTT.

This clone was counted a few times. CDR3 amino acids: CASIRLGSANTGELFF. CDR3 bases: TGTGCCAGTATACGGTTAGGCAGCGCGAACACCGGGGAGCTGTTTTTT. The J gene is TRBJ2-2, the V gene TRBV19; D is undetermined. V shed 7 bases and J shed 0 bases, with 15 bases lying between them. Germline CDR1 reads LNHDA; CDR2 reads SQIVND (reference sequence). The CDR3 is made up of 16 amino acids.

The genes are TRBV7-9 and TRBJ1-4; 7 bases agree with TRBD1. The CDR3 covers 16 residues. Germline V gene lookup returns CDR1 SEHNR and CDR2 FQNEAQ (reference sequence). V was pared by 1 base and J by 4 bases, with 6 bases of the junction left unmatched. CDR3 protein: CASSLGSGQSNEKLFF. CDR3 in DNA: TGTGCCAGCAGCTTAGGATCGGGACAGAGTAATGAAAAACTGTTTTTT.

This chain links TRBV14 with TRBJ1-1; a weak D match, TRBD1 (5 bases). The V and J ends lost 4 bases and 0 bases respectively, with 12 bases between them. The CDR3 contains 15 residues. Germline assignment: CDR1 SGHDN and CDR2 FVKESK. CDR3 bases: TGTGCCAGCAGCCCGCCCGGGGGAATGAACACTGAAGCTTTCTTT. Translation: CASSPPGGMNTEAFF.

The rearrangement links TRBV13 to TRBJ2-1; 11 positions match TRBD2. CDR1 is PRHDT, CDR2 FYEKMQ, per germline (reference sequence). The CDR3 sequence is 17 residues long. Losses at the gene ends were 5 bases for V and 7 bases for J; bases not matched to a gene: 13. The CDR3 DNA sequence: TGTGCCAGCAGCCCCACTAGCGGGGGTAAACCGAGGAATGAGCAGTTCTTC. It specifies CASSPTSGGKPRNEQFF.

This chain links TRBV18 with TRBJ2-3; TRBD2 agrees at 7 bases. This CDR3 comprises 15 residues. Germline lookup yields CDR1 KGHSH and CDR2 LQKENI. V was pared by 1 base and J by 6 bases, with 7 bases of the junction left unmatched. The CDR3 coding sequence is TGTGCCAGCTCACCACTGACTAGCAAGAGGGATACGCAGTATTTT. Protein product: CASSPLTSKRDTQYF.

The V call is TRBV3-1 (or the pseudogene TRBV3-2), the J call TRBJ1-3, with a weak D call TRBD1 (5 bases). CDR3 length equals 15 residues. V lost 3 bases to trimming and J lost 3 bases, with 12 bases between them. Germline CDR1 LGHDT, CDR2 YNNKEL (reference sequence). The CDR3 spells CASSHLKGLGNTIYF. CDR3 DNA sequence: TGTGCCAGCAGCCATTTAAAGGGGCTTGGAAACACCATATATTTT.

This sequence joins TRBV5-1 and TRBJ2-6, with D tentatively TRBD1 (5 bases). CDR1 SGHRS and CDR2 YFSETQ come from the germline V gene. The CDR3 extends over 20 amino acids. V lost 0 bases and J lost 4, with 23 bases in between. The CDR3 sequence: CASSLEGSQALLGGANVLTF. As DNA, the CDR3 is TGCGCCAGCAGCTTGGAGGGTTCACAGGCCCTGCTTGGGGGGGCCAACGTCCTGACTTTC.

The chain joins TRBV11-2 to TRBJ2-1; 9 positions agree with TRBD1. The germline V gene encodes CDR1 SGHAT and CDR2 FQNNGV. V gave up 4 bases and J gave up 7 bases; unmatched junction bases: 11. The CDR3 spans 16 residues. CDR3 amino acids: CASSWGTGKAGNEQFF. The CDR3 bases are TGTGCCAGCAGCTGGGGGACAGGGAAGGCCGGGAATGAGCAGTTCTTC. Variable domain in full (rest from reference TRBV11-2 and TRBJ2-1): EAGVAQSPRYKIIEKRQSVAFWCNPISGHATLYWYQQILGQGPKLLIQFQNNGVVDDSQLPKDRFSAERLKGVDSTLKIQPAKLEDSAVYLCASSWGTGKAGNEQFFGPGTRLTVL.

The CDR3 loop is CASSYSREPKKLFF. CDR3 DNA: TGTGCCAGCAGTTACAGCCGGGAGCCCAAAAAACTGTTTTTT. V usage is TRBV6-6 and J usage is TRBJ1-4; unclear D gene. The V end was cut by 2 bases, the J end by 9 bases, with 13 bases between. The CDR3 is made up of 14 amino acids. Germline CDR1 MNHNY, CDR2 SVGAGI (reference sequence).

The chain is built from TRBV7-2 and TRBJ1-2; 10 positions agree with TRBD1. V was clipped by 8 bases and J by 7 bases; unmatched bases: 7. CDR1 and CDR2 from the germline V gene are SGHTA and FQGNSA. The CDR3 extends over 13 amino acids. The CDR3 coding sequence is TGTGCCAGCGGGGACAGGGGTTACGGTGGCTACACCTTC. Protein sequence: CASGDRGYGGYTF.

V usage is TRBV4-3 and J usage is TRBJ1-4; TRBD1 matches 9 bases. This CDR3 spans 14 amino acids. Germline CDR1 is LGHNA and CDR2 is YSLEER. Trimming cost V 5 bases and J 5 bases; bases outside gene matches: 3. The CDR3 DNA sequence: TGCGCCAGCAGCGTTGGACAGGGGAATGAAAAACTGTTTTTT. Protein: CASSVGQGNEKLFF.

This clone was recorded only once. The chain carries TRBV4-3 and TRBJ1-6; 8 nucleotides match TRBD1. The length of the CDR3 is 13 residues. V shed 3 bases, J shed 14 bases, and the junction held 6 bases outside the gene matches. Germline-derived CDR1 and CDR2 are LGHNA and YSLEER. The CDR3 sequence: CASSQFQGAALHF. In DNA form, the CDR3 reads TGCGCCAGCAGCCAGTTCCAGGGGGCGGCCCTCCACTTT.

Comment on this clone: The same CDR3 is also encoded by other DNA sequences in this sample. The chain combines TRBV19 with TRBJ1-1, with TRBD1 as a possible D gene (5 bases). V was cut by 9 bases and J by 5 bases, with 10 bases left in between. Germline V gene data show CDR1 as LNHDA and CDR2 as SQIVND (reference sequence). CDR3 length equals 11 residues. The CDR3 loop reads CASRRDTEAFF. The DNA for the CDR3 is TGTGCCAGCCGCAGGGATACTGAAGCTTTCTTT.

The chain links TRBV5-6 to TRBJ1-1; 7 bases map to TRBD1. Trimming at V came to 1 base and at J to 3 bases, leaving 6 bases not matched to a gene. Germline values: CDR1 SGHDT, CDR2 YYEEEE. There are 15 residues in the CDR3. CDR3 nucleotide sequence: TGTGCCAGCAGCTTGAGGGGGCTTGTGCACACTGAAGCTTTCTTT. Amino acids: CASSLRGLVHTEAFF.

The CDR3 DNA sequence: TGTGCCAGCAGCTTATTGGGGGGGACTACCCCGAACACTGAAGCTTTCTTT. Translation: CASSLLGGTTPNTEAFF. V gene TRBV7-3 combines with J gene TRBJ1-1; maybe TRBD1 (5 bases). The V and J ends lost 2 bases and 1 base respectively, with 17 bases between them. This CDR3 region has 17 residues. Germline lookup yields CDR1 SGHTA and CDR2 FQGTGA.

This clone came up a few times. The gene calls are TRBV5-6 and TRBJ1-5; D is perhaps TRBD1 (5 bases). Trimming took off 4 bases at V and 1 base at J, with 9 bases between the two ends. The germline gives CDR1 SGHDT, CDR2 YYEEEE. This CDR3 is built from 14 residues. CDR3 coding DNA: TGTGCCAGCAGCCCCACAGGAAGCAATCAGCCCCAGCATTTT. This sequence encodes CASSPTGSNQPQHF.

The chain has TRBV6-5 and TRBJ2-1; D is ambiguous. Trimming cost V 8 bases and J 7 bases, with 9 bases left between them. CDR1 MNHEY and CDR2 SVGAGI come from the germline V gene. The length of the CDR3 is 11 residues. The CDR3: CASGQWNEQFF. CDR3 coding DNA: TGTGCCAGCGGGCAGTGGAATGAGCAGTTCTTC.

The chain links TRBV6-6 to TRBJ1-2, with D perhaps matching TRBD1 (6 bases). This CDR3 contains 14 residues. Germline lookup yields CDR1 MNHNY and CDR2 SVGAGI (reference sequence). The V end lost 7 bases, the J end lost 0 bases, and 12 bases lay between the germline ends. The DNA of the CDR3 is TGTGCCAGCAAACCCGGGACAACTAACTATGGCTACACCTTC. Translation gives CASKPGTTNYGYTF.

The chain joins TRBV4-3 to TRBJ2-7; a weak D match, TRBD1 (6 bases). The CDR3 contains 18 residues. Germline V lookup: CDR1 LGHNA, CDR2 YSLEER. The V end lost 4 bases, the J end lost 2 bases, and 24 bases lay between the germline ends. CDR3 sequence reads: CASSLDPNRDVRTYEQYF. The DNA of the CDR3 is TGCGCCAGCAGCCTCGACCCAAACAGGGATGTGAGGACCTACGAGCAGTACTTC.

The J gene is TRBJ2-3, the V gene TRBV30; 13 positions agree with TRBD2. CDR1 is GTSNPN, CDR2 SVGIG, per germline (reference sequence). With V trimmed by 3 bases and J by 4 bases, 4 bases remained unmatched. This CDR3 has 15 residues. The CDR3 reads CAWRPGLAGSDTQYF. The CDR3, as DNA: TGTGCCTGGAGGCCGGGACTAGCGGGGTCAGATACGCAGTATTTT.

The genes are TRBV14 and TRBJ1-6, with a weak D call TRBD1 (5 bases). This CDR3 is built from 16 residues. CDR1 and CDR2 from the germline V gene are SGHDN and FVKESK. Trimming cost V 0 bases and J 14 bases, with 20 bases left between them. DNA for the CDR3: TGTGCCAGCAGCCAAGATCCTTGGGGCAGGCTCTCCACCCTCCACTTT. Translating gives CASSQDPWGRLSTLHF.

The CDR3 coding sequence is TGTGCCAGCAGCCCAGGATATCGCAATCAGCCCCAGCATTTT. Translation: CASSPGYRNQPQHF. The chain combines TRBV6-5 with TRBJ1-5, with no clear D. The ends were cut back, 6 bases at V and 2 bases at J, with 11 bases in the middle. The CDR3 has 14 residues. Germline values: CDR1 MNHEY, CDR2 SVGAGI.